The T cell receptor (beta chain) under discussion was sequenced for a study of human T cells and chemical hapten exposure. Study-level information: Weekly administration of diphenylcyclopropenone to the scalp of patients continued throughout the approximately 25-week study. Minor volume differences among pooled libraries chiefly drove per-sample TCR yield variation.

The V and J ends lost 7 bases and 3 bases respectively, with 11 bases between them. Germline CDR1 reads MDHEN; CDR2 reads SYDVKM. The CDR3 has 13 residues. The time point denotes: pre-sensitization, week 0. Treatment described: therapeutic diphenylcyclopropenone sensitization with weekly scalp DPC. TCRdb ran MiXCR on the RACE reads and lists one entry per CDR3 protein. Of around 120,000 distinct CDR3 sequences listed, about 13% are singletons. This TCR was sampled from a young woman with alopecia areata. Some clones in this sample may be carry-over from other donors' samples. V is TRBV28 and J is TRBJ2-3; D is possibly TRBD1 (8 bases). Sequencing used whole blood, obtained in connection with sensitization to the hapten diphenylcyclopropenone (DPC). This CDR3 reads CASKQGGTDTQYF. In nucleotides, the CDR3 is TGTGCCAGCAAACAGGGGGGGACAGATACGCAGTATTTT.